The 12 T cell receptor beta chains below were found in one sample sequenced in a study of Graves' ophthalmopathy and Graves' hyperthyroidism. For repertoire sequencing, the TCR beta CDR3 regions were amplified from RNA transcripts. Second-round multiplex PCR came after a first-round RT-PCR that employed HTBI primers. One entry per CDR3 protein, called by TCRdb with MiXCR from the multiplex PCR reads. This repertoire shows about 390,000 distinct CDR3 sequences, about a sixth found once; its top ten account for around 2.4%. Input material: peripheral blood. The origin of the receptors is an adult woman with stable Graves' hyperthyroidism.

DNA for the CDR3: TGTGCCAGCAGTCCTCGGACTAGCGGGAGGCTAACCTACGAGCAGTACTTC. This codes for CASSPRTSGRLTYEQYF. The chain employs TRBV27 and TRBJ2-7; 14 positions match TRBD2. Germline CDR1 is MNHEY and CDR2 is SMNVEV (reference sequence). J gave up 2 bases and V 5 bases, and 8 bases lay outside the gene matches. The CDR3 is 17 amino acids.

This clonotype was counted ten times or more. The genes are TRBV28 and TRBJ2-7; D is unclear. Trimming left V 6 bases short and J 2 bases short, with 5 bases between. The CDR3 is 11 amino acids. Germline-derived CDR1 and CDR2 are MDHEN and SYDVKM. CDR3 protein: CASRSPYEQYF. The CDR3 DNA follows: TGTGCCAGCAGAAGTCCCTACGAGCAGTACTTC.

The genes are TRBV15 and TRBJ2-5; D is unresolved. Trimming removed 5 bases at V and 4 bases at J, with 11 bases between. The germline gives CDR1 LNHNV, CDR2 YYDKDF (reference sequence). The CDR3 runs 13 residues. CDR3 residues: CATSEAGGETQYF. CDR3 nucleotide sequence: TGTGCCACCAGCGAGGCCGGTGGAGAGACCCAGTACTTC.

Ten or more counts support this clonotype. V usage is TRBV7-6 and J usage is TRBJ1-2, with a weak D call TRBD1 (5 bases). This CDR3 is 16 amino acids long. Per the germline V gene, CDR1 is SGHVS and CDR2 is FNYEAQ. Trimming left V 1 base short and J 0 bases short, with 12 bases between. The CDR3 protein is CASSLDGREANYGYTF. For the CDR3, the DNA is TGTGCCAGCAGCTTAGATGGCAGGGAAGCTAACTATGGCTACACCTTC.

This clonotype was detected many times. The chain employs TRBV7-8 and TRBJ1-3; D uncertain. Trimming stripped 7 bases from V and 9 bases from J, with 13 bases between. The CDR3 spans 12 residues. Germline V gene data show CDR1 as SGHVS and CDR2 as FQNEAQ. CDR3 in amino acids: CASMGPLTTIYF. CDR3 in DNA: TGTGCCAGCATGGGCCCCTTGACCACCATATATTTT.

CDR3 sequence: CASSRGGQGPILYEQYF. DNA for the CDR3: TGTGCCAGCAGTCGAGGGGGACAGGGCCCGATACTCTACGAGCAGTACTTC. The rearrangement uses TRBV6-1 and TRBJ2-7; the match to TRBD1 covers 9 bases. This CDR3 contains 17 residues. CDR1 is MNHNS and CDR2 is SASEGT in the germline V gene. The J segment lost 3 bases and the V segment lost 5 bases, leaving 14 bases of the junction unmatched.

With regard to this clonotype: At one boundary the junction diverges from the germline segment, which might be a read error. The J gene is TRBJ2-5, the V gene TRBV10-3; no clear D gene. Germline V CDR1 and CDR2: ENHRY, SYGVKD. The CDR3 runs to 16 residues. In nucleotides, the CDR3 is TGTGCCACCAGTGCCTCCTTTTTGAGTCGAGGCGAGAGCCAGTACTTC. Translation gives CATSASFLSRGESQYF.

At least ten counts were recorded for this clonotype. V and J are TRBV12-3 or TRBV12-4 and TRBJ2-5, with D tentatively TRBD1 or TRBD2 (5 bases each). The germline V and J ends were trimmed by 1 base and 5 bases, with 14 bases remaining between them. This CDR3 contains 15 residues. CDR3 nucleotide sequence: TGTGCCAGCAGTTTAGAGTTGGGGGAATGGGAGACCCAGTACTTC. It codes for CASSLELGEWETQYF.

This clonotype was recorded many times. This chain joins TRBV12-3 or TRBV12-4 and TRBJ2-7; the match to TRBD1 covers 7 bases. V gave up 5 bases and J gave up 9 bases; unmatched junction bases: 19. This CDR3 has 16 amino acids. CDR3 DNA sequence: TGTGCCAGCAGTCCGACGGGACAGCCCTTTCTAGGTTCGCAGTACTTC. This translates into CASSPTGQPFLGSQYF.

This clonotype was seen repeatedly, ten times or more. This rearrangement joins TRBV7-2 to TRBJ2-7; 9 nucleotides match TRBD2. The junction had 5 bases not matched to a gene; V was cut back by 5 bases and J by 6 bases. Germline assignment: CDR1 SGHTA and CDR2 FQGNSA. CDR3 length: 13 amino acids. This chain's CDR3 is CASSPLAGTEQYF. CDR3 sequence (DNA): TGTGCCAGCAGCCCCCTAGCGGGAACCGAGCAGTACTTC.

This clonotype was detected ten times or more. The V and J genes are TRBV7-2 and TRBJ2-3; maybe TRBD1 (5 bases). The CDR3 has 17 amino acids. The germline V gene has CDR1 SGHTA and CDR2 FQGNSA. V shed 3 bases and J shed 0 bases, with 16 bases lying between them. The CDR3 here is CASSFGMTTASTDTQYF. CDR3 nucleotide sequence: TGTGCCAGCAGCTTTGGGATGACGACAGCTAGCACAGATACGCAGTATTTT.

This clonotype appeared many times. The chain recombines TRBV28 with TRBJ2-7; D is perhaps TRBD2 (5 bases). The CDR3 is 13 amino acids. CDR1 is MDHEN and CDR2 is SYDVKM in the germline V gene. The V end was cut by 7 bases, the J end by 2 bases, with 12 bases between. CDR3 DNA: TGTGCCAGCATTCGACTATTACCCTACGAGCAGTACTTC. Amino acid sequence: CASIRLLPYEQYF.